A selection of T cell receptor beta chains follows, all from one sample in a study of cytotoxic CD8 clonotypes in ibrutinib-treated CLL. Libraries were prepared by immunoSEQ multiplex PCR; TCRdb keeps only in-frame clonotypes and omits some of them. The sample holds over 150,000 clones, about two thirds seen once. The sequenced sample was PBMCs, obtained after 24 months of ibrutinib treatment. Source of these receptors: a human donor with chronic lymphocytic leukemia. The CDR3 runs from the conserved cysteine through the conserved F or W. A D gene is named only where the DNA matches it firmly. The size entry is marked missing in some rows and otherwise reads once, few, many or a size class.

CDR3: CASSPEDSGANVLTF; DNA: TGCGCCAGCAGCCCGGAGGACTCTGGGGCCAACGTCCTGACTTTC; size: -; D: -; J: TRBJ2-6; V: TRBV4-3
CDR3: CASSPRGIAGAYEQYF; DNA: TGTGCCAGCAGCCCCAGGGGTATAGCGGGGGCCTACGAGCAGTACTTC; size: -; D: TRBD2; J: TRBJ2-7; V: TRBV7-8
CDR3: CASSYGHPGLIETQYF; DNA: TGTGCCAGCAGTTACGGACACCCAGGCTTGATTGAGACCCAGTACTTC; size: -; D: -; J: TRBJ2-5; V: TRBV6-5
CDR3: CASSLRGSGANVLTF; DNA: TGCGCCAGCAGCTTACGGGGTTCTGGGGCCAACGTCCTGACTTTC; size: few; D: -; J: TRBJ2-6; V: TRBV5-1
CDR3: CAWSQRWGYSNQPQHF; DNA: TGTGCCTGGAGCCAGAGGTGGGGGTATAGCAATCAGCCCCAGCATTTT; size: -; D: -; J: TRBJ1-5; V: TRBV30
CDR3: CSVEGYRGNYGYTF; DNA: TGCAGCGTTGAAGGATACAGGGGTAACTATGGCTACACCTTC; size: few; D: TRBD1; J: TRBJ1-2; V: TRBV29-1
CDR3: CASSFGQAVTKETQYF; DNA: TGTGCCAGCAGTTTTGGGCAGGCAGTGACCAAAGAGACCCAGTACTTC; size: few; D: -; J: TRBJ2-5; V: TRBV28
CDR3: CASSPGPQAFF; DNA: TGTGCCAGCTCACCTGGACCCCAAGCTTTCTTT; size: -; D: -; J: TRBJ1-1; V: TRBV18
CDR3: CASSLAPDRVLEEQYF; DNA: TGCGCCAGCAGCTTGGCCCCGGACAGGGTCCTAGAAGAGCAGTACTTC; size: -; D: TRBD1; J: TRBJ2-7; V: TRBV5-1
CDR3: CASSPDLVDEQYF; DNA: TGCGCCAGCAGCCCCGACCTGGTGGACGAGCAGTACTTC; size: -; D: -; J: TRBJ2-7; V: TRBV10-1
CDR3: CASNPVGSYNEQFF; DNA: TGTGCCAGCAACCCAGTGGGTTCCTACAATGAGCAGTTCTTC; size: -; D: -; J: TRBJ2-1; V: TRBV5-6
CDR3: CASSLLGGGYTF; DNA: TGTGCCAGCAGCTTGCTGGGAGGGGGCTACACCTTC; size: -; D: -; J: TRBJ1-2; V: TRBV5-8
CDR3: CATREAPGGTQYF; DNA: TGTGCCACCCGGGAGGCTCCGGGCGGGACCCAGTACTTC; size: -; D: TRBD2; J: TRBJ2-5; V: TRBV10-3
CDR3: CASSHLATDDSYNEQFF; DNA: TGCGCCAGCAGCCACCTCGCGACAGACGACTCCTACAATGAGCAGTTCTTC; size: -; D: -; J: TRBJ2-1; V: TRBV4-3
CDR3: CASSPGDVRAFF; DNA: TGCGCCAGCAGCCCAGGGGACGTCCGAGCTTTCTTT; size: few; D: -; J: TRBJ1-1; V: TRBV5-1
CDR3: CASSTGYEQETQYF; DNA: TGTGCCAGCAGTACCGGCTACGAGCAAGAGACCCAGTACTTC; size: -; D: -; J: TRBJ2-5; V: TRBV27
CDR3: CASSLLDGAWSNQPQHF; DNA: TGTGCCAGCAGTTTATTGGATGGCGCCTGGAGCAATCAGCCCCAGCATTTT; size: -; D: -; J: TRBJ1-5; V: TRBV28
CDR3: CASSLWDRGDEQYF; DNA: TGTGCCAGCAGTTTATGGGACAGGGGAGACGAGCAGTACTTC; size: -; D: TRBD1; J: TRBJ2-7; V: TRBV28
CDR3: CASSSGVGFPYNEQFF; DNA: TGTGCCAGCAGCAGTGGAGTTGGGTTTCCCTACAATGAGCAGTTCTTC; size: -; D: -; J: TRBJ2-1; V: TRBV27
CDR3: CASRPRDRSEQFF; DNA: TGTGCCAGCAGACCCCGAGACCGTTCTGAGCAGTTCTTC; size: -; D: -; J: TRBJ2-1; V: TRBV27
CDR3: CASSLGWTGQADPEAFF; DNA: TGTGCCAGCAGTTTAGGGTGGACGGGACAGGCGGACCCTGAAGCTTTCTTT; size: -; D: TRBD1; J: TRBJ1-1; V: TRBV28
CDR3: CATSRVAGGLEYDEQFF; DNA: TGTGCCACCAGCAGAGTAGCGGGAGGGCTTGAGTACGATGAGCAGTTCTTC; size: -; D: TRBD2; J: TRBJ2-1; V: TRBV15
CDR3: CATGGEVRGTEAFF; DNA: TGTGCCACCGGGGGGGAGGTTAGGGGCACTGAAGCTTTCTTT; size: -; D: -; J: TRBJ1-1; V: TRBV10-3
CDR3: CASSLGWGGLETQYF; DNA: TGTGCCAGCTCACTAGGGTGGGGAGGATTGGAGACCCAGTACTTC; size: -; D: -; J: TRBJ2-5; V: TRBV18
CDR3: CASSSGQDGNTIYF; DNA: TGTGCCAGCAGCTCAGGGCAGGATGGAAACACCATATATTTT; size: few; D: -; J: TRBJ1-3; V: TRBV7-6